This T cell receptor (beta chain) derives from a study of STAT5B mutations in CD4+ large granular lymphocyte leukemia. The CDR3 is made up of 14 amino acids. The germline V gene encodes CDR1 SGHNT and CDR2 YYREEE (reference sequence). Trimming took 0 bases from V and 1 from J, leaving 7 bases between them. Findings and limits, study-wide: TRBV06-family usage was enriched in top patient clones (8/27) versus controls (2/35).

Points on this clone: The antigen remains undetermined.

Assay used: immunoSEQ multiplex PCR; TCRdb lists only in-frame clones, some missing. The sample has tens of thousands of clones; about 88% are singletons. The sequenced material came from CD4+ T cells from blood buffy coats. The TCR originated in a human donor in good health. The V gene is TRBV5-4, the J gene TRBJ1-1, with unresolved D. DNA of the CDR3: TGTGCCAGCAGCTTGGATACTTCGAACACTGAAGCTTTCTTT. Residues: CASSLDTSNTEAFF.